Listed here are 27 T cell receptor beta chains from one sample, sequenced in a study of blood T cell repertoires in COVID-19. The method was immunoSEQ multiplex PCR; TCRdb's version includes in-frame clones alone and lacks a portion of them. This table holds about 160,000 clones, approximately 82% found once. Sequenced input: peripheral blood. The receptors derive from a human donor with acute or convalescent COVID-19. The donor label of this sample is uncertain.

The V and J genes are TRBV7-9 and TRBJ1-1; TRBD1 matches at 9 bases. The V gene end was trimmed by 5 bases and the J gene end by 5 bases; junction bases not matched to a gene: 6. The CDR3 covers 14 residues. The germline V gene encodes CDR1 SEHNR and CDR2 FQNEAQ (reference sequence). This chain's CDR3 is CASSTKDRGTEAFF. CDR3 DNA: TGTGCCAGCAGCACGAAGGACAGGGGAACTGAAGCTTTCTTT.

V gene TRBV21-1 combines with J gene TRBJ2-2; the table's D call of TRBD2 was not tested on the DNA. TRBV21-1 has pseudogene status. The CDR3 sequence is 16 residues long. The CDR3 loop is CASSVPWGGNTGELFF. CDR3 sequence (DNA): TGTGCCAGCAGCGTACCTTGGGGAGGGAACACCGGGGAGCTGTTTTTT.

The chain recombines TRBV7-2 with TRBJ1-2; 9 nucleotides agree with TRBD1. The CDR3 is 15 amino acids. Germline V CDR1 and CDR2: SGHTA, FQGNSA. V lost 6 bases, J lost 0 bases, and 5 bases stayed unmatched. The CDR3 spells CASRTGGTTNYGYTF. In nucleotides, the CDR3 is TGTGCCAGCAGGACAGGGGGGACCACTAACTATGGCTACACCTTC.

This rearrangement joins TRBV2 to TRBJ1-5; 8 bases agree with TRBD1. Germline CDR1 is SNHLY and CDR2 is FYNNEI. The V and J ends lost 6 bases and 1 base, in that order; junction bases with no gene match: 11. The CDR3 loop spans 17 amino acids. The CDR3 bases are TGTGCCAGCAGCGGGGACAGGAGTATCATAAGCAATCAGCCCCAGCATTTT. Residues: CASSGDRSIISNQPQHF.

The CDR3 spells CASSFETGRLQPQHF. CDR3 bases: TGTGCCAGCAGCTTCGAGACAGGACGGCTTCAGCCCCAGCATTTT. The chain carries TRBV5-5 and TRBJ1-5; tentatively, D is TRBD1 (6 bases). CDR1 is SGHKS, CDR2 YYEKEE, per germline (reference sequence). This CDR3 is 15 amino acids long. The V end was cut by 2 bases, the J end by 6 bases, with 15 bases between.

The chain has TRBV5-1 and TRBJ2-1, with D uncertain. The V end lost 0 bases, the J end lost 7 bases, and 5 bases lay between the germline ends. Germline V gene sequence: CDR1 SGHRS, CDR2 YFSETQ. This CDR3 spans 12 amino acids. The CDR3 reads CASSLVANEQFF. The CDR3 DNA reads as TGCGCCAGCAGCTTGGTTGCGAATGAGCAGTTCTTC.

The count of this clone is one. The CDR3 DNA is TGCAGCGTAACGACAGGCATGGGGCTGGATACGCAGTATTTT. It codes for CSVTTGMGLDTQYF. This chain links TRBV29-1 with TRBJ2-3, with TRBD1 as a possible D gene (6 bases). Between the trimmed V and J ends, which lost 6 bases and 6 bases, there was a span of 19 bases. Per the germline V gene, CDR1 is SQVTM and CDR2 is ANQGSEA. This CDR3 contains 14 residues.

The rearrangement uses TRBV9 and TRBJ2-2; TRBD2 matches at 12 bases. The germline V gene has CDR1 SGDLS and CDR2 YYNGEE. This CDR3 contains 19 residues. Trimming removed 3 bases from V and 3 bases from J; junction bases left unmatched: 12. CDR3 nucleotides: TGTGCCAGCAGCGCTGGGACTAGCGGGCGATATAGGGACACCGGGGAGCTGTTTTTT. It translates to CASSAGTSGRYRDTGELFF.

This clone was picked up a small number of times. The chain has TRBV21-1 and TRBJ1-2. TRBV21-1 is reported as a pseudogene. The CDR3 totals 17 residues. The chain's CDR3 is CASSKALCNPGVYGYTF. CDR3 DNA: TGTGCCAGCAGCAAAGCGCTTTGTAATCCGGGAGTCTATGGCTACACCTTC.

DNA for the CDR3: TGTGCCAGCAGTGTAGCGGGGGCAAACTACGAGCAGTACTTC. This codes for CASSVAGANYEQYF. This chain joins TRBV25-1 and TRBJ2-7; 9 nucleotides match TRBD2. The ends lost 4 bases at V and 3 bases at J; junction bases unmatched: 4. The CDR3 length is 14 residues. Germline V gives CDR1 MGHDK, CDR2 SYGVNS.

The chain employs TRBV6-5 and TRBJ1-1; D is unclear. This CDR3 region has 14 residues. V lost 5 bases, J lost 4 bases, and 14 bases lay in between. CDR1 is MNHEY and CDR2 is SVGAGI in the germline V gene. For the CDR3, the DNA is TGTGCCAGCAGTCCCCGGGGTAGTGGCACTGAAGCTTTCTTT. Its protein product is CASSPRGSGTEAFF.

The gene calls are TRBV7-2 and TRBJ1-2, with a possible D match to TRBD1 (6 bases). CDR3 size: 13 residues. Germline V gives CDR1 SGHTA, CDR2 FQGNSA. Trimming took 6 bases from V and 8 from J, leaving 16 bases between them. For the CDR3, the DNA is TGTGCCAGCAGTATAGCGGGGGCTGGGGGCTACACCTTC. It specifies CASSIAGAGGYTF.

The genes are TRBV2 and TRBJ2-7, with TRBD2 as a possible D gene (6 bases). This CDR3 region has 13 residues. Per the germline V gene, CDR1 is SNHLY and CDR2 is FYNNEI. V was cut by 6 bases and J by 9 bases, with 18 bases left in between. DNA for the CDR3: TGTGCCAGCAGCTTCCTTGGTGGGGGGAGGCAGTACTTC. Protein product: CASSFLGGGRQYF.

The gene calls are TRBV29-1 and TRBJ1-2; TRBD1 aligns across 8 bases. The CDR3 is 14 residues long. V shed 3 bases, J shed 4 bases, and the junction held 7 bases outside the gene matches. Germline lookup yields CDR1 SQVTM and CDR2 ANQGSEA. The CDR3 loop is CSVDLSGGIYGYTF. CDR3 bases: TGCAGCGTTGATTTGTCAGGGGGCATCTATGGCTACACCTTC.

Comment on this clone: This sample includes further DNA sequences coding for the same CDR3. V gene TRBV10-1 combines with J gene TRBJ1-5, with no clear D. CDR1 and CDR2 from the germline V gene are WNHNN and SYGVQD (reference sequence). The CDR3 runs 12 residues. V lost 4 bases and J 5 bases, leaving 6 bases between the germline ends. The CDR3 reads CASSAGDQPQHF. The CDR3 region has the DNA TGCGCCAGCAGTGCGGGAGATCAGCCCCAGCATTTT.

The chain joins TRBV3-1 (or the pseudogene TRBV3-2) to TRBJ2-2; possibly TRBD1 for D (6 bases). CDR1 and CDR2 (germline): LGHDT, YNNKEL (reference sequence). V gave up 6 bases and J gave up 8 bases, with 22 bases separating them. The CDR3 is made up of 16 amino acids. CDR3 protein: CASRLRGVGGEGELFF. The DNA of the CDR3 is TGTGCCAGCAGGCTCAGGGGCGTAGGTGGCGAGGGGGAGCTGTTTTTT.

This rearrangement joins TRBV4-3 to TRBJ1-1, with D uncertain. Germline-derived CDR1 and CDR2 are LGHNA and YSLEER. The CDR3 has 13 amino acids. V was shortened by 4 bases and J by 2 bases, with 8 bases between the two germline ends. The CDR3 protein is CASSRRENTEAFF. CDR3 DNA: TGCGCCAGCAGCCGGAGGGAAAACACTGAAGCTTTCTTT.

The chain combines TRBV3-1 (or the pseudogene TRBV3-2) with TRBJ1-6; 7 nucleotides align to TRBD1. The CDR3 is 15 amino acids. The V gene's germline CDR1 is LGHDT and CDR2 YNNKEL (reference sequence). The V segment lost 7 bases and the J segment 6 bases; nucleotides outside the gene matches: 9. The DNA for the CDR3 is TGTGCCAGCAACGTATGGGGACAGACTAATTCACCCCTCCACTTT. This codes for CASNVWGQTNSPLHF.

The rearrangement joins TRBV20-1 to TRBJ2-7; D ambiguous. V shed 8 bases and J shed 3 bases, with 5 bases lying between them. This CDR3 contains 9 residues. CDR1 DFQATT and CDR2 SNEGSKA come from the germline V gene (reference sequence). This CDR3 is CSPNYEQYF. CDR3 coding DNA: TGCAGTCCCAACTACGAGCAGTACTTC.

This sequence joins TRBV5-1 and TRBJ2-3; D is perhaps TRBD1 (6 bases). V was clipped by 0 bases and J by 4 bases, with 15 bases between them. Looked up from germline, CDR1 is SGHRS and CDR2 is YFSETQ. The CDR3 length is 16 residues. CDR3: CASSLGQVEGADTQYF. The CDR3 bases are TGCGCCAGCAGCTTGGGACAGGTTGAGGGGGCAGATACGCAGTATTTT.

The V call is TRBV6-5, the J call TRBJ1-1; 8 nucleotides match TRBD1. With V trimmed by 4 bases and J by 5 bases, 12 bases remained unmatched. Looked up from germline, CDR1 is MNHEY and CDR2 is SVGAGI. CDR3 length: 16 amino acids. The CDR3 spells CASSSADRARGTEAFF. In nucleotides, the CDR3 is TGTGCCAGCAGTTCCGCGGACAGGGCACGGGGGACTGAAGCTTTCTTT.

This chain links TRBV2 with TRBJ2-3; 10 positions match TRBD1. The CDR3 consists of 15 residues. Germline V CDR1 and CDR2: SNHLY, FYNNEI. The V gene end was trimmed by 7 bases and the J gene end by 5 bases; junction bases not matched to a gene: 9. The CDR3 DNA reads TGTGCCAGCATCAACCCGGGACAGGGGTTAGATACGCAGTATTTT. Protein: CASINPGQGLDTQYF.

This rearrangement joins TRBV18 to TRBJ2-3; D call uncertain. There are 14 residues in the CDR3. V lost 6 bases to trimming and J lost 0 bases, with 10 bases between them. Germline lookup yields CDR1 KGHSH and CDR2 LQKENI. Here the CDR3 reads CASSLLDSTDTQYF. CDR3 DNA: TGTGCCAGCTCTTTACTTGATAGCACAGATACGCAGTATTTT.

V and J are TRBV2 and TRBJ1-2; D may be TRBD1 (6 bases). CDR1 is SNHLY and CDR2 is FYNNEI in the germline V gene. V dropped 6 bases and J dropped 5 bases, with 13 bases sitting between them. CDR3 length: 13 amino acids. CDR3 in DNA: TGTGCCAGCAGGGGGGCAGCAGCGTATGGCTACACCTTC. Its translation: CASRGAAAYGYTF.

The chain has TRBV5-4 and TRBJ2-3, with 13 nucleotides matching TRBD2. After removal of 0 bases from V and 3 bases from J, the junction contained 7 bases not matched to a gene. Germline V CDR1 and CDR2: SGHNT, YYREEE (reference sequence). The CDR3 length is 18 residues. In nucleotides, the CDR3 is TGTGCCAGCAGCTTGGGCCCTAAGGGACTAGCGGGGACAGATACGCAGTATTTT. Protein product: CASSLGPKGLAGTDTQYF.

CDR3 protein: CASSPGAGDYGYTF. As DNA, the CDR3 is TGTGCCAGCTCACCGGGGGCCGGGGACTATGGCTACACCTTC. This rearrangement joins TRBV18 to TRBJ1-2; TRBD1 might be the D (6 bases). The V end was cut by 3 bases, the J end by 3 bases, with 11 bases between. The CDR3 spans 14 residues. Germline CDR1 and CDR2: KGHSH and LQKENI.

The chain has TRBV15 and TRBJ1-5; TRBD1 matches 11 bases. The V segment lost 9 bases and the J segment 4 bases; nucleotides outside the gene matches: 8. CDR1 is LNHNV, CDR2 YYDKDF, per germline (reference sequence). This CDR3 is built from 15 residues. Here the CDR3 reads CATRKGDRGNQPQHF. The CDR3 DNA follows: TGTGCCACACGAAAGGGGGACAGGGGGAATCAGCCCCAGCATTTT. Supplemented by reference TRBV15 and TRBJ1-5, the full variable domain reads DAMVIQNPRYQVTQFGKPVTLSCSQTLNHNVMYWYQQKSSQAPKLLFHYYDKDFNNEADTPDNFQSRRPNTSFCFLDIRSPGLGDTAMYLCATRKGDRGNQPQHFGDGTRLSIL.